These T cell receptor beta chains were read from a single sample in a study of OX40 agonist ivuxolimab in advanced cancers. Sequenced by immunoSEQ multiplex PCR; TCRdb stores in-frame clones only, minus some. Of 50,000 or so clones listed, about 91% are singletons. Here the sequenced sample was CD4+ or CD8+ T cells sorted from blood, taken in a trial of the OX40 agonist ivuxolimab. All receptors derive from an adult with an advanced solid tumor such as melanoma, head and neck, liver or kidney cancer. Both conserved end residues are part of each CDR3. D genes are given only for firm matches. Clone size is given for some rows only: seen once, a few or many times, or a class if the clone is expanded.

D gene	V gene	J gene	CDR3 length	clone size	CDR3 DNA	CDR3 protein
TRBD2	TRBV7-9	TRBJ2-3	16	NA	TGTGCCAGCAGCCCCGTGGTAGCGGGTCTCACAGATACGCAGTATTTT	CASSPVVAGLTDTQYF
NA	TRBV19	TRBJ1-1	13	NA	TGTGCCAGTACCCCGGCGGGGAGTTCTGTGAGCTTCTTT	CASTPAGSSVSFF
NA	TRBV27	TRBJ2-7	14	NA	TGTGCCAGCAGTTTATCCGGAAGCGTCGGGGAGCAGTACTTC	CASSLSGSVGEQYF
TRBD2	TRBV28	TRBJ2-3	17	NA	TGTGCCAGCAGCTCACAGACTAGCCCTTTGAGCACAGATACGCAGTATTTT	CASSSQTSPLSTDTQYF
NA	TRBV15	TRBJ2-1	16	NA	TGTGCCACCAGTCAAGAAGCCGCCAGCTCCTACAATGAGCAGTTCTTC	CATSQEAASSYNEQFF
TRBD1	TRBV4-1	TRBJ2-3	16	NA	TGCGCCAGCAGCCAACCGGACAGGGGGTCCACAGATACGCAGTATTTT	CASSQPDRGSTDTQYF
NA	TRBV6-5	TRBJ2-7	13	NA	TGTGCCAGCAGTTACTCTGGTCGGGGCGAGCAGTACTTC	CASSYSGRGEQYF
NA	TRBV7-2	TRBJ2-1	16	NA	TGTGCCAGCAGCTCGGAATTTGGGACTTTTTACAATGAGCAGTTCTTC	CASSSEFGTFYNEQFF
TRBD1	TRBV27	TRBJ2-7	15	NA	TGTGCCAGCAGTCCCGCAGGGGGCTACTCCTACGAGCAGTACTTC	CASSPAGGYSYEQYF
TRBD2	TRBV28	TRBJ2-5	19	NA	TGTGCCAGCAGTACCCCCCACCTTAGGACTAGCGGGAGGGAAGAGACCCAGTACTTC	CASSTPHLRTSGREETQYF
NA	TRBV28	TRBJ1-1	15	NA	TGTGCCAGCAGTTGGGTTGGGATGGGGCAGGATGAAGCTTTCTTT	CASSWVGMGQDEAFF
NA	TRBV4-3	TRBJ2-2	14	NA	TGCGCCAGCAGCCAAGCTATCAACACCGGGGAGCTGTTTTTT	CASSQAINTGELFF
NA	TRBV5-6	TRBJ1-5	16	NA	TGTGCCAGCAGCTTCCTGGGAGACGGTAGCAATCAGCCCCAGCATTTT	CASSFLGDGSNQPQHF
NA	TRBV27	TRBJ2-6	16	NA	TGTGCCACCGCCACAGGTGATTCCTCTGGGGCCAACGTCCTGACTTTC	CATATGDSSGANVLTF
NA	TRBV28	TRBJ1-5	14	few	TGTGCCAGCAGTTTGGGCAGCAGCAATCAGCCCCAGCATTTT	CASSLGSSNQPQHF
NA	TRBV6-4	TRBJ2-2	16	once	TGTGCCAGCACCCCTAAGAGATTGTCCGTCCCCGGGGAGCTGTTTTTT	CASTPKRLSVPGELFF
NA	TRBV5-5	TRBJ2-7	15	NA	TGTGCCAGCAGCTTGGGTACAGGGTTTTTGGGCGAGCAGTACTTC	CASSLGTGFLGEQYF
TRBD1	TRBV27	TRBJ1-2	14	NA	TGTGCCAGCAGTATCGACGGGACAGCCTATGGCTACACCTTC	CASSIDGTAYGYTF
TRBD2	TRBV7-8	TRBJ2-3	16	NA	TGTGCCAGCAGCTTAGCGTTAGCGGGGGGGCCAGCTACGCAGTATTTT	CASSLALAGGPATQYF
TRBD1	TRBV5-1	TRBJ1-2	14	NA	TGCGCCAGCAGCTTGAGGCAGGGGGGCGGTGGCTACACCTTC	CASSLRQGGGGYTF
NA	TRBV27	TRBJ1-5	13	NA	TGTGCCAGCAGTTCGGGGAGCAATCAGCCCCAGCATTTT	CASSSGSNQPQHF
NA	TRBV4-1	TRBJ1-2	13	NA	TGCGCCAGCAGCCCGACACTGTCGGGGGGCTACACCTTC	CASSPTLSGGYTF
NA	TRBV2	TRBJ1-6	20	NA	TGTGCCAGCAGTGTCCTAGACAGTGGAGTAATGAGCTCCTATAATTCACCCCTCCACTTT	CASSVLDSGVMSSYNSPLHF
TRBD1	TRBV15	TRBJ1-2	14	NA	TGTGCCACCAGCACCATCCTAGGACAGGGTGGCTACACCTTC	CATSTILGQGGYTF
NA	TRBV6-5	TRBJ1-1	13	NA	TGTGCCAGCAGTTACAGGATGAACACTGAAGCTTTCTTT	CASSYRMNTEAFF
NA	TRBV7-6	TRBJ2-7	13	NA	TGTGCCAGCAGCTCCCGTACGCAGGGCGAGCAGTACTTC	CASSSRTQGEQYF
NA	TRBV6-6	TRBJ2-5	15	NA	TGTGCCAGCAGTTTGACAGGTGGACTCCAAGAGACCCAGTACTTC	CASSLTGGLQETQYF
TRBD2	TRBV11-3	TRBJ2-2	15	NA	TGTGCCAGCAGATTATCTAGCGGGAGGGCCGGGGAGCTGTTTTTT	CASRLSSGRAGELFF
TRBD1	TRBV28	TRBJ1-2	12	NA	TGTGCCAGCAGTACACACAGGGGCGGCTACACCTTC	CASSTHRGGYTF
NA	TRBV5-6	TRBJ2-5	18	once	TGTGCCAGCAGCTTCGATGCGACGACTAGTATAGGGGAAGAGACCCAGTACTTC	CASSFDATTSIGEETQYF
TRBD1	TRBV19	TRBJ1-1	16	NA	TGTGCCAGTAGAAACCGGGACAGGGGGTTGAACACTGAAGCTTTCTTT	CASRNRDRGLNTEAFF
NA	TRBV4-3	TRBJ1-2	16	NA	TGCGCCAGCAGCCAAGATAGAGTAACGGATTTGTATGGCTACACCTTC	CASSQDRVTDLYGYTF
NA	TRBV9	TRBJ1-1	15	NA	TGTGCCAGCAGCCAGAGGGGAACGGTGGACACTGAAGCTTTCTTT	CASSQRGTVDTEAFF
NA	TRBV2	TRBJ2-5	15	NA	TGTGCCAGCACCAGGGCATGGGAGGACCAAGAGACCCAGTACTTC	CASTRAWEDQETQYF
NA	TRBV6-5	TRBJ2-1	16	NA	TGTGCCAGCAGTTGGATAGGACGTCTAGGGTACAATGAGCAGTTCTTC	CASSWIGRLGYNEQFF
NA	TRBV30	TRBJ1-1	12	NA	TGTGCCTTCCTCTGGGGGGGGACTGAAGCTTTCTTT	CAFLWGGTEAFF
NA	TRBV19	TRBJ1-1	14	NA	TGTGCCAGTAGTAGCAGACCCATGAACACTGAAGCTTTCTTT	CASSSRPMNTEAFF
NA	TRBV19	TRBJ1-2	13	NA	TGTGCCAGTAGTACCGGAGAGTCGCTGGGCTACACCTTC	CASSTGESLGYTF
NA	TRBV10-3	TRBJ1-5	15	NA	TGTGCCATCAGTGAGGAAACCCATAGCAATCAGCCCCAGCATTTT	CAISEETHSNQPQHF
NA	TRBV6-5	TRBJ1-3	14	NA	TGTGCCAGCAGTTACGGGGGGTCTGGAAACACCATATATTTT	CASSYGGSGNTIYF
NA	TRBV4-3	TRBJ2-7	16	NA	TGCGCCAGCAGCCAAGATGGGGCAGGCAGCTCCTACGAGCAGTACTTC	CASSQDGAGSSYEQYF
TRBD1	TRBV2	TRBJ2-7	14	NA	TGTGCCAGCAGTGAAAGTTACAGGGGTTACGAGCAGTACTTC	CASSESYRGYEQYF